These 22 T cell receptor beta chains share one sample of origin, sequenced in a study of cytomegalovirus exposure and HLA in healthy donors. Generated by immunoSEQ multiplex PCR, the TCRdb table keeps only in-frame clones and is missing some. Of about 62,000 clones listed, roughly 94% are singletons. The sample taken for sequencing was PBMCs. All receptors derive from a young woman in good health and CMV-seropositive.

The rearrangement links TRBV14 to TRBJ1-2; 7 nucleotides align to TRBD1. Germline trimming cut 4 bases from V and 8 bases from J; bases unmatched to any gene: 7. The CDR3 extends over 13 amino acids. Germline values: CDR1 SGHDN, CDR2 FVKESK. The CDR3 loop reads CASSPRQGGGYTF. The CDR3 DNA reads TGTGCCAGCAGCCCGAGACAGGGAGGAGGCTACACCTTC.

The chain recombines TRBV7-3 with TRBJ2-2; D remains ambiguous. V lost 5 bases, J lost 3 bases, and 7 bases lay in between. CDR1 and CDR2 (germline): SGHTA, FQGTGA. The CDR3 has 13 amino acids. CDR3 DNA sequence: TGTGCCAGCAGCCCCGACTACACCGGGGAGCTGTTTTTT. Its translation: CASSPDYTGELFF.

This clone showed up just once. V is TRBV27 and J is TRBJ1-2; 7 bases agree with TRBD1. CDR3 length equals 15 residues. The V segment lost 2 bases and the J segment 4 bases; nucleotides outside the gene matches: 7. Germline CDR1 and CDR2: MNHEY and SMNVEV (reference sequence). CDR3 in amino acids: CASSLRQGVSYGYTF. The CDR3 coding sequence is TGTGCCAGCAGTTTAAGGCAGGGGGTGAGCTATGGCTACACCTTC.

This CDR3 is CSVARQGGYEQYF. The CDR3 nucleotides are TGCAGCGTTGCGCGACAGGGAGGTTACGAGCAGTACTTC. The V and J genes are TRBV29-1 and TRBJ2-7; D possibly corresponds to TRBD1 (7 bases). V was trimmed by 4 bases and J by 4 bases, leaving 14 bases between them. The germline CDR1 and CDR2 sequences are SQVTM and ANQGSEA. The CDR3 is made up of 13 amino acids.

This clone was counted a single time. The rearrangement links TRBV29-1 to TRBJ1-2; D is perhaps TRBD1 (5 bases). V dropped 3 bases and J dropped 8 bases, with 10 bases sitting between them. The CDR3 is made up of 11 amino acids. Germline CDR1 and CDR2: SQVTM and ANQGSEA. The DNA of the CDR3 is TGCAGCGTTGATTCAGGGTCCGGCTACACCTTC. It translates to CSVDSGSGYTF.

The genes are TRBV30 and TRBJ2-2; D ambiguous. The CDR3 runs to 14 residues. V was clipped by 2 bases and J by 4 bases, with 11 bases between them. Per the germline V gene, CDR1 is GTSNPN and CDR2 is SVGIG (reference sequence). The CDR3 is CAWSLQTGTGELFF. The DNA of the CDR3 is TGTGCCTGGAGTCTCCAGACGGGCACCGGGGAGCTGTTTTTT.

The chain employs TRBV30 and TRBJ2-7; 7 nucleotides match TRBD1. This CDR3 region has 11 residues. The germline gives CDR1 GTSNPN, CDR2 SVGIG (reference sequence). V was clipped by 5 bases and J by 4 bases; unmatched bases: 2. Here the CDR3 reads CAWQQGYEQYF. The CDR3 region has the DNA TGTGCCTGGCAACAGGGGTACGAGCAGTACTTC.

The rearrangement joins TRBV28 to TRBJ1-2; D is possibly TRBD1 (5 bases). Trimming left V 5 bases short and J 8 bases short, with 9 bases between. There are 11 residues in the CDR3. The germline V gene has CDR1 MDHEN and CDR2 SYDVKM. CDR3 sequence (DNA): TGTGCCAGCAGTGTCGGGGGAGGCTACACCTTC. This codes for CASSVGGGYTF.

This clone is a singleton in its sample. The chain is built from TRBV11-3 and TRBJ1-1; D remains ambiguous. V was cut by 1 base and J by 8 bases, with 8 bases left in between. The germline V gene encodes CDR1 SGHNT and CDR2 YENEEA. The CDR3 has 12 residues. Here the CDR3 reads CASSLGRSEAFF. CDR3 in DNA: TGTGCCAGCAGCTTAGGGAGGTCCGAAGCTTTCTTT.

This clone appeared once. The chain carries TRBV9 and TRBJ1-6; D perhaps matches TRBD1 (6 bases). V shed 3 bases and J shed 7 bases, with 17 bases lying between them. This CDR3 contains 16 residues. In germline, CDR1 is SGDLS, CDR2 YYNGEE. The DNA for the CDR3 is TGTGCCAGCAGCGCATCCCCTGGGGGCAGAAATTCACCCCTCCACTTT. Its translation: CASSASPGGRNSPLHF.

The gene calls are TRBV7-8 and TRBJ2-7; weak D call: TRBD2 (6 bases). This CDR3 comprises 20 residues. Germline V gene sequence: CDR1 SGHVS, CDR2 FQNEAQ. V shed 3 bases and J shed 3 bases, with 30 bases lying between them. The CDR3 spells CASSFWGGPGGGTSYYEQYF. The CDR3 DNA is TGTGCCAGCAGCTTTTGGGGTGGACCGGGCGGCGGGACCTCTTACTACGAGCAGTACTTC.

V gene TRBV30 combines with J gene TRBJ2-7, with D possibly matching TRBD1 (6 bases). Germline V CDR1 and CDR2: GTSNPN, SVGIG (reference sequence). The V gene lost 0 bases and the J gene lost 1 base, with 13 bases spanning the gap. CDR3 length: 15 residues. The CDR3 DNA reads as TGTGCCTGGAGTGTAGGGTGGGACATATCCTACGAGCAGTACTTC. As protein: CAWSVGWDISYEQYF.

The V gene is TRBV27, the J gene TRBJ2-2; tentatively, D is TRBD2 (6 bases). Trimming pared 2 bases from V and 8 bases from J, leaving 9 bases between. CDR1 is MNHEY, CDR2 SMNVEV, per germline (reference sequence). The CDR3 sequence is 13 residues long. The CDR3 is CASSLRLAGELFF. The CDR3 nucleotides are TGTGCCAGCAGTTTACGTCTAGCGGGGGAGCTGTTTTTT.

The rearrangement uses TRBV7-2 and TRBJ2-7, with D possibly matching TRBD1 (5 bases). The V gene lost 2 bases and the J gene lost 4 bases, with 12 bases spanning the gap. CDR3 length equals 14 residues. Germline CDR1 SGHTA, CDR2 FQGNSA. This CDR3 is CASSLTVGAYEQYF. The CDR3 DNA is TGTGCCAGCAGCTTAACTGTTGGGGCGTACGAGCAGTACTTC. The complete variable domain, with remaining parts taken from reference TRBV7-2 and TRBJ2-7, reads GAGVSQSPSNKVTEKGKDVELRCDPISGHTALYWYRQSLGQGLEFLIYFQGNSAPDKSGLPSDRFSAERTGGSVSTLTIQRTQQEDSAVYLCASSLTVGAYEQYFGPGTRLTVT.

V gene TRBV7-8 combines with J gene TRBJ2-1, with TRBD2 identical over 10 bases. V dropped 5 bases and J dropped 0; count of bases not matched to a gene: 16. This CDR3 region has 20 residues. From germline, CDR1 is SGHVS and CDR2 FQNEAQ. CDR3 loop: CASSRPLAGSLKSSYNEQFF. The CDR3 DNA reads as TGTGCCAGCAGCCGCCCACTAGCGGGAAGCCTGAAAAGCTCCTACAATGAGCAGTTCTTC.

The table lists this clone with a count of one. V is TRBV5-1 and J is TRBJ2-7, with TRBD1 matching 7 bases. Germline values: CDR1 SGHRS, CDR2 YFSETQ. This CDR3 comprises 12 residues. V gave up 5 bases and J gave up 5 bases; unmatched junction bases: 4. In nucleotides, the CDR3 is TGCGCCAGCAGTCGACAGGGTAACGAGCAGTACTTC. Protein: CASSRQGNEQYF.

This rearrangement joins TRBV4-2 to TRBJ1-2; D gene uncertain. CDR3 size: 14 residues. CDR1 is LGHNA, CDR2 YNFKEQ, per germline. The V gene lost 2 bases and the J gene lost 0 bases, with 7 bases spanning the gap. In nucleotides, the CDR3 is TGTGCCAGCAGCCAATATAACTCTAACTATGGCTACACCTTC. Its translation: CASSQYNSNYGYTF.

The chain recombines TRBV10-3 with TRBJ2-2; TRBD1 aligns across 9 bases. Germline CDR1 ENHRY, CDR2 SYGVKD. The CDR3 sequence is 15 residues long. Trimming took 5 bases from V and 4 from J; bases not matched to a gene: 5. CDR3 region: CAISQQGAGTGELFF. DNA of the CDR3: TGTGCCATCAGTCAACAGGGGGCAGGCACCGGGGAGCTGTTTTTT.

The V call is TRBV9, the J call TRBJ2-3, with 7 nucleotides matching TRBD1. CDR1 is SGDLS, CDR2 YYNGEE, per germline. The CDR3 has 14 amino acids. V dropped 3 bases and J dropped 6; count of bases not matched to a gene: 7. The CDR3 DNA sequence: TGTGCCAGCAGCGCGGTAGGGGGCGCGGATACGCAGTATTTT. It yields the protein CASSAVGGADTQYF.

The V gene is TRBV4-3, the J gene TRBJ1-4; 8 nucleotides line up with TRBD1. The V gene end was trimmed by 0 bases and the J gene end by 5 bases; junction bases not matched to a gene: 8. Germline loops: CDR1 LGHNA, CDR2 YSLEER. CDR3 length equals 17 residues. CDR3 protein: CASSQDFYRGRNEKLFF. The CDR3, as DNA: TGCGCCAGCAGCCAAGACTTTTACAGGGGGAGGAATGAAAAACTGTTTTTT.

The chain links TRBV11-3 to TRBJ2-1, with 9 bases identical to TRBD2. Looked up from germline, CDR1 is SGHNT and CDR2 is YENEEA. The V gene end was trimmed by 5 bases and the J gene end by 2 bases; junction bases not matched to a gene: 4. CDR3 size: 15 residues. Here the CDR3 DNA reads TGTGCCAGCAGCCTCAGGACTAGCGCCTACAATGAGCAGTTCTTC. Amino acid sequence: CASSLRTSAYNEQFF.

The rearrangement links TRBV27 to TRBJ2-7, with 16 bases matching TRBD2. CDR1 is MNHEY and CDR2 is SMNVEV in the germline V gene (reference sequence). V shed 6 bases and J 2 bases; nucleotides not matched to a gene: 7. CDR3 length equals 17 residues. The CDR3 loop reads CASRRGTSGGAPYEQYF. CDR3 in DNA: TGTGCCAGCAGAAGGGGGACTAGCGGGGGGGCCCCCTACGAGCAGTACTTC.